This T cell receptor (beta chain) was sequenced during a study of HIV-infected children after antiretroviral therapy interruption. Turning to the study itself: Interruption-arm sampling covered weeks 0, 12, interruption end (24 or 48), and about 3 years post-study. Samples from the continuous-treatment group were taken at weeks 0, 48 and 150.

Study conclusions and caveats: The Gini coefficient of naive CD4+ repertoires rose, returning to baseline by 3 years.

The TCR library was built from RNA with a 3' RACE protocol and unique molecular identifiers. From the 3' RACE reads, TCRdb called clonotypes with MiXCR, one entry per CDR3 protein. The repertoire consists of about 89,000 distinct CDR3 sequences, with 5.5% to 8.5% occurring once and the leading ten covering around 1.1%. Per germline, CDR1 MNHEY and CDR2 SVGEGT. The germline V and J ends were trimmed by 5 bases and 2 bases, with 5 bases remaining between them. This CDR3 contains 12 residues. Ten or more counts support this clonotype. The antigen is undetermined. Regarding treatment: PENTA 11 planned treatment interruption arm or continuous ART arm.

The sequence came from a pool of human donors with HIV. Sequences were derived from CD45RA+ CD4+ T cells from PBMCs, pooled from several time points, sampled from a donor given antiretroviral therapy, either interrupted or continuous. Subset described: naive CD4+ CD45RA+ CD45RO- T cells. This chain links TRBV6-2 or TRBV6-3 with TRBJ2-3; D not certain. This CDR3 reads CASSPTTDTQYF. The DNA for the CDR3 is TGTGCCAGCAGTCCAACCACAGATACGCAGTATTTT.